This T cell receptor beta chain comes out of a study of cytomegalovirus exposure and HLA in healthy donors. Clones were read by immunoSEQ multiplex PCR, and TCRdb kept only the in-frame ones, dropping some. The sample yields some 86,000 clones, more than 85% seen once. Study results and caveats: Most TCR sequences were uncommon, yet certain public TCRs appeared in many donors. Confirmation was obtained in vitro that three CMV-associated chains are specific for CMV antigens.

Turning to this clone: Its matching antigen is unknown.

The donors were in the approximately 120-subject validation cohort, distinct from the roughly 720-subject first cohort. CDR1 is MDHEN, CDR2 SYDVKM, per germline. The length of the CDR3 is 17 residues. Germline trimming cut 2 bases from V and 0 bases from J; bases unmatched to any gene: 7. The rearrangement links TRBV28 to TRBJ1-1, with TRBD1 matching over 9 bases. This clonotype was sampled from a woman aged 25 to 45 in good health and CMV-seronegative. The sample consisted of PBMCs. CDR3 residues: CASSLTQGASMNTEAFF. DNA for the CDR3: TGTGCCAGCAGTTTAACACAGGGGGCCTCCATGAACACTGAAGCTTTCTTT.